Below, 32 T cell receptor beta chains from the same sample are listed, as sequenced in a study of shared clonotypes between healthy human individuals (dated by TCRdb to between 2020 and 2021). Libraries were constructed by the immunoSEQ multiplex PCR assay. Drawn from immuneACCESS, this table holds only the in-frame rearrangements with V and J called that TCRdb kept. Clones are partly lost; checked studies trace under half to an unresolved V gene and leave the rest unexplained. Across this sample there are around 600,000 clones, with 95% to 98% seen only once. The top ten hold approximately 0.33% of the sample. CD8 naive samples were CD45RO-negative cells positively selected for CCR7, giving a CD45RA+CCR7+ population that excluded TemRA cells. What was sequenced was naive CD8+ T cells sorted from blood. The cell subset or site label, as the study defines it: CD45RA+CCR7+. These receptors came from a man under 40 in good health.

The rearrangement joins TRBV7-6 to TRBJ2-3; 7 positions agree with TRBD2. Trimming at V came to 0 bases and at J to 5 bases, leaving 5 bases not matched to a gene. The CDR3 has 15 amino acids. CDR1 is SGHVS, CDR2 FNYEAQ, per germline. The CDR3 here is CASSLAGGPGDTQYF. Written as DNA, the CDR3 is TGTGCCAGCAGCTTAGCGGGAGGGCCGGGAGATACGCAGTATTTT.

The chain joins TRBV5-1 to TRBJ1-2, with unresolved D. Germline assignment: CDR1 SGHRS and CDR2 YFSETQ. This CDR3 has 12 residues. Trimming took off 2 bases at V and 8 bases at J, with 10 bases between the two ends. The CDR3 DNA reads TGCGCCAGCAGCTTTGAATTGACCGGCTACACCTTC. Encoded protein: CASSFELTGYTF.

CDR3 DNA sequence: TGTGCCAGCAGACCCCTAGCGGAGCCCCAAGAGACCCAGTACTTC. Translation: CASRPLAEPQETQYF. The J gene is TRBJ2-5, the V gene TRBV28, with 7 nucleotides matching TRBD2. The CDR3 contains 15 residues. V lost 6 bases to trimming and J lost 1 base; unmatched junction nucleotides: 8. Germline V gives CDR1 MDHEN, CDR2 SYDVKM.

This clone was observed a single time. CDR3 residues: CASSPRVHERGAYNEQFF. The DNA for the CDR3 is TGTGCCAGCAGCCCACGGGTCCACGAGAGAGGAGCATACAATGAGCAGTTCTTC. The rearrangement uses TRBV11-2 and TRBJ2-1; no clear D. This CDR3 spans 18 amino acids. V was shortened by 5 bases and J by 4 bases, with 24 bases between the two germline ends. CDR1 and CDR2 from the germline V gene are SGHAT and FQNNGV.

The gene calls are TRBV25-1 and TRBJ1-4; 9 positions match TRBD1. V was clipped by 6 bases and J by 10 bases; unmatched bases: 12. The V gene's germline CDR1 is MGHDK and CDR2 SYGVNS. This CDR3 has 15 residues. Here the CDR3 reads CASRGRGQGRGKLFF. In DNA form, the CDR3 reads TGTGCCAGCAGGGGTAGGGGACAGGGAAGAGGAAAACTGTTTTTT.

The gene calls are TRBV20-1 and TRBJ1-5; 7 nucleotides align to TRBD1. Germline CDR1 reads DFQATT; CDR2 reads SNEGSKA (reference sequence). The J segment lost 7 bases and the V segment lost 6 bases, leaving 3 bases of the junction unmatched. There are 11 residues in the CDR3. CDR3 nucleotides: TGCAGTGCAGAACAGGGGCAGCCCCAGCATTTT. Translating gives CSAEQGQPQHF.

This chain links TRBV7-6 with TRBJ2-1; 8 bases match TRBD2. Germline V lookup: CDR1 SGHVS, CDR2 FNYEAQ. This CDR3 is 15 amino acids long. The V and J ends lost 5 bases and 8 bases, in that order; junction bases with no gene match: 11. CDR3 bases: TGTGCCAGCAGCCCAACCGGGACTAGTGTCGATGAGCAGTTCTTC. Translated, it gives CASSPTGTSVDEQFF.

V usage is TRBV7-9 and J usage is TRBJ1-2; D may be TRBD1 (6 bases). Per the germline V gene, CDR1 is SEHNR and CDR2 is FQNEAQ (reference sequence). The CDR3 totals 13 residues. Trimming removed 8 bases from V and 6 bases from J, with 16 bases in between. The DNA for the CDR3 is TGTGCCAGCGGCCTTGACAGGCTAGATGGCTACACCTTC. Translation: CASGLDRLDGYTF.

The chain joins TRBV5-4 to TRBJ2-5; D is possibly TRBD2 (5 bases). The V gene's germline CDR1 is SGHNT and CDR2 YYREEE (reference sequence). Deletions cut 7 bases from V and 5 bases from J, with 15 bases between. This CDR3 comprises 13 residues. The CDR3 is CASGGAPTETQYF. DNA of the CDR3: TGTGCCAGCGGAGGAGCGCCCACGGAGACCCAGTACTTC.

The J gene is TRBJ2-7, the V gene TRBV6-5, with D possibly TRBD1 on 5 matching bases. This CDR3 is built from 16 residues. From germline, CDR1 is MNHEY and CDR2 SVGAGI. V lost 2 bases to trimming and J lost 2 bases, with 16 bases between them. This CDR3 is CASSYVASDTPYEQYF. CDR3 DNA sequence: TGTGCCAGCAGTTACGTTGCTTCGGACACACCCTACGAGCAGTACTTC.

The rearrangement uses TRBV5-4 and TRBJ2-2; TRBD2 agrees at 11 bases. The CDR3 length is 16 residues. Germline V gene data show CDR1 as SGHNT and CDR2 as YYREEE (reference sequence). V shed 9 bases and J 1 base; nucleotides not matched to a gene: 8. The CDR3: CATLKTSGRNTGELFF. In DNA, the CDR3 is TGTGCCACCCTAAAAACTAGCGGGAGGAACACCGGGGAGCTGTTTTTT.

Comments on this clone: At one boundary the junction diverges from the germline segment, which might be a read error. The chain is built from TRBV7-8 and TRBJ2-2, with D perhaps being TRBD1 or TRBD2 (5 bases each). Germline CDR1 SGHVS, CDR2 FQNEAQ. CDR3 length: 15 amino acids. The CDR3 region has the DNA TGTGCCAGCAACTTAGGGACCCTAACCACCGGGGAGCTGTTTTTT. It encodes CASNLGTLTTGELFF.

As DNA, the CDR3 is TGTGCCAGCAGTCTGGGGACCCGCGGGACTGAAGCTTTCTTT. Translated, it gives CASSLGTRGTEAFF. This rearrangement joins TRBV7-6 to TRBJ1-1; tentative D call: TRBD1 (5 bases). Deletions cut 6 bases from V and 5 bases from J, with 16 bases between. This CDR3 contains 14 residues. Per the germline V gene, CDR1 is SGHVS and CDR2 is FNYEAQ.

The chain combines TRBV11-2 with TRBJ1-1; possible D gene TRBD1, 5 bases. CDR3 length: 12 residues. Per germline, CDR1 SGHAT and CDR2 FQNNGV. Deletions cut 1 base from V and 10 bases from J, with 10 bases between. For the CDR3, the DNA is TGTGCCAGCAGCTTAGGGCTGGGGGGAGCTTTCTTT. It encodes CASSLGLGGAFF.

J is TRBJ2-7 and V is TRBV29-1; D gene uncertain. CDR3 length: 15 amino acids. Germline CDR1 is SQVTM and CDR2 is ANQGSEA. The V end was cut by 4 bases, the J end by 2 bases, with 18 bases between. CDR3 protein: CSVVGLSRNPYEQYF. CDR3 coding DNA: TGCAGCGTTGTGGGTCTGAGTCGGAATCCCTACGAGCAGTACTTC.

V gene TRBV9 combines with J gene TRBJ2-1; the D is unclear. V lost 4 bases and J lost 4, with 12 bases in between. The CDR3 length is 14 residues. Germline assignment: CDR1 SGDLS and CDR2 YYNGEE. CDR3 coding DNA: TGTGCCAGCAGCCCCCGACTGCAATACAATGAGCAGTTCTTC. It specifies CASSPRLQYNEQFF.

The chain combines TRBV2 with TRBJ2-3; 12 positions match TRBD2. Per germline, CDR1 SNHLY and CDR2 FYNNEI. The CDR3 covers 17 residues. J was trimmed by 5 bases and V by 3 bases; bases with no gene match: 9. CDR3 protein: CASSDLRLAGAGDTQYF. For the CDR3, the DNA is TGTGCCAGCAGTGACCTAAGACTAGCGGGAGCCGGAGATACGCAGTATTTT.

The chain is built from TRBV7-6 and TRBJ2-7; D call uncertain. CDR3 length equals 12 residues. Between the trimmed V and J ends, which lost 5 bases and 3 bases, there was a span of 8 bases. Germline CDR1 and CDR2: SGHVS and FNYEAQ. CDR3 in DNA: TGTGCCAGCAGCCCTTCTGGCTACGAGCAGTACTTC. This codes for CASSPSGYEQYF.

V and J are TRBV7-9 and TRBJ2-5; TRBD2 aligns across 8 bases. J lost 2 bases, V lost 4 bases, and 12 bases had no gene match. The CDR3 contains 17 residues. The germline V gene has CDR1 SEHNR and CDR2 FQNEAQ (reference sequence). The CDR3 region has the DNA TGTGCCAGCAGCTATAGCTCGGGCGGGAGGTATCAAGAGACCCAGTACTTC. Translation gives CASSYSSGGRYQETQYF.

V usage is TRBV15 and J usage is TRBJ2-5; D remains ambiguous. The CDR3 consists of 13 residues. From germline, CDR1 is LNHNV and CDR2 YYDKDF (reference sequence). V was clipped by 6 bases and J by 2 bases, with 10 bases between them. CDR3 DNA: TGTGCCACCAGTCTTGGGCCGCAAGAGACCCAGTACTTC. It encodes CATSLGPQETQYF.

The count of this clone is one. This chain links TRBV9 with TRBJ1-1; D remains unclear. Germline V gene data show CDR1 as SGDLS and CDR2 as YYNGEE. V was shortened by 3 bases and J by 3 bases, with 24 bases between the two germline ends. The CDR3 runs to 18 residues. For the CDR3, the DNA is TGTGCCAGCAGCGCTCCCCTGAGGGAGGGATCGCTGGACACTGAAGCTTTCTTT. Encoded protein: CASSAPLREGSLDTEAFF.

The genes are TRBV27 and TRBJ2-7; maybe TRBD2 (5 bases). CDR1 and CDR2 from the germline V gene are MNHEY and SMNVEV (reference sequence). The V end was cut by 2 bases, the J end by 3 bases, with 8 bases between. The CDR3 has 13 residues. Here the CDR3 DNA reads TGTGCCAGCAGTTTAACTAGTAACTACGAGCAGTACTTC. Encoded protein: CASSLTSNYEQYF.

The J gene is TRBJ2-5, the V gene TRBV6-6; TRBD2 agrees at 8 bases. This CDR3 has 14 amino acids. Germline V gene sequence: CDR1 MNHNY, CDR2 SVGAGI (reference sequence). With 6 bases clipped from V and 3 bases from J, the junction kept 6 bases outside the gene matches. CDR3 sequence reads: CASSRGLAEETQYF. DNA of the CDR3: TGTGCCAGCAGCCGCGGACTAGCTGAAGAGACCCAGTACTTC.

Of note for this clone: Other nucleotide sequences from this sample produce the same CDR3. The CDR3 protein is CASSVGSYNEQFF. The CDR3 coding sequence is TGTGCCAGCAGCGTGGGCTCCTACAATGAGCAGTTCTTC. This chain joins TRBV9 and TRBJ2-1; D remains ambiguous. This CDR3 contains 13 residues. Germline V CDR1 and CDR2: SGDLS, YYNGEE. Trimming cost V 2 bases and J 0 bases, with 3 bases left between them.

This chain links TRBV2 with TRBJ2-7; D possibly uses TRBD1 or TRBD2 (6 bases each). Germline V gives CDR1 SNHLY, CDR2 FYNNEI. The V and J ends lost 6 bases and 5 bases respectively, with 17 bases between them. The CDR3 covers 14 residues. CDR3 in amino acids: CASRGGYGPNEQYF. The CDR3 nucleotides are TGTGCCAGCAGGGGGGGCTATGGTCCAAACGAGCAGTACTTC.

This clone was recorded once. The V call is TRBV7-2, the J call TRBJ2-2; TRBD2 agrees at 7 bases. V shed 5 bases, J shed 2 bases, and the junction held 8 bases outside the gene matches. Per germline, CDR1 SGHTA and CDR2 FQGNSA. This CDR3 spans 16 amino acids. The CDR3 region is CASSHLRGRNTGELFF. CDR3 DNA: TGTGCCAGCAGCCACCTCCGCGGGAGAAACACCGGGGAGCTGTTTTTT.

This clone appeared once. The genes are TRBV2 and TRBJ2-7; 8 bases line up with TRBD2. The CDR3 totals 14 residues. Looked up from germline, CDR1 is SNHLY and CDR2 is FYNNEI. V dropped 4 bases and J dropped 5; count of bases not matched to a gene: 7. CDR3 bases: TGTGCCAGCAGTGGACTAAGCGGGGGCCACGAGCAGTACTTC. Amino acid sequence: CASSGLSGGHEQYF.

This clone appeared once. The V gene is TRBV2, the J gene TRBJ2-7; weak D call: TRBD2 (5 bases). CDR1 and CDR2 (germline): SNHLY, FYNNEI. Trimming cost V 8 bases and J 5 bases, with 31 bases left between them. This CDR3 is 18 amino acids long. The CDR3 region is CASGIGPVNGPAGDEQYF. The CDR3 nucleotides read TGTGCCAGCGGAATAGGGCCCGTCAACGGGCCGGCCGGGGACGAGCAGTACTTC.

J is TRBJ2-2 and V is TRBV11-2, with no clear D. V gave up 2 bases and J gave up 3 bases, with 4 bases separating them. Germline V gene sequence: CDR1 SGHAT, CDR2 FQNNGV. The CDR3 consists of 13 residues. CDR3 sequence reads: CASSLLDTGELFF. Here the CDR3 DNA reads TGTGCCAGCAGCTTATTGGACACCGGGGAGCTGTTTTTT.

The chain links TRBV27 to TRBJ1-5, with D hard to call. Germline V gene lookup returns CDR1 MNHEY and CDR2 SMNVEV (reference sequence). There are 16 residues in the CDR3. Trimming stripped 0 bases from V and 2 bases from J, with 11 bases between. Here the CDR3 reads CASSLSGVVGNQPQHF. The CDR3 region has the DNA TGTGCCAGCAGTTTATCTGGGGTCGTAGGCAATCAGCCCCAGCATTTT.

The CDR3 region is CASSSSGGPPDTQYF. The CDR3 DNA reads as TGTGCCAGCAGCTCCTCGGGAGGGCCCCCAGATACGCAGTATTTT. The chain uses TRBV5-4 and TRBJ2-3, with TRBD2 matching over 8 bases. With 3 bases clipped from V and 4 bases from J, the junction kept 7 bases outside the gene matches. Germline-derived CDR1 and CDR2 are SGHNT and YYREEE (reference sequence). This CDR3 has 15 residues.

DNA for the CDR3: TGTGCCAGCAGAAATAGCGGGAGGGCCAGGAATGAGCAGTTCTTC. Translating gives CASRNSGRARNEQFF. J is TRBJ2-1 and V is TRBV28, with TRBD2 identical over 11 bases. CDR1 is MDHEN and CDR2 is SYDVKM in the germline V gene. The trim removed 6 bases at V and 7 bases at J, leaving 8 bases unmatched. CDR3 size: 15 residues.